The 3 T cell receptor beta chains below were found in one sample sequenced in a study of human T cells and chemical hapten exposure. Time point indicated: pre-sensitization, week 0. Regarding treatment: therapeutic diphenylcyclopropenone sensitization with weekly scalp DPC. TCRdb processed the RACE reads anew with MiXCR; each CDR3 protein has one entry. The sample shows 300,000 to 450,000 distinct CDR3 sequences, around 5.5% of them seen only once. Material: whole blood, obtained in connection with sensitization to the hapten diphenylcyclopropenone (DPC). Source of these receptors: a woman aged 18-35 years with alopecia areata. Some clones in this sample may be carry-over from other donors' samples.

At least ten counts were recorded for this clonotype. The J gene is TRBJ1-2, the V gene TRBV2; unclear D gene. This CDR3 region has 14 residues. CDR1 is SNHLY and CDR2 is FYNNEI in the germline V gene. Trimming removed 5 bases from V and 1 base from J, with 11 bases in between. CDR3 region: CASSPSTNNYGYTF. CDR3 nucleotide sequence: TGTGCCAGCAGTCCGAGCACCAATAACTATGGCTACACCTTC.

This clonotype was counted many times. V usage is TRBV20-1 and J usage is TRBJ1-1, with D maybe TRBD1 (6 bases). From germline, CDR1 is DFQATT and CDR2 SNEGSKA (reference sequence). Trimming removed 4 bases at V and 4 bases at J, with 7 bases between. This CDR3 spans 11 amino acids. The CDR3 nucleotides read TGCAGTGCTAAGGACAGCACTGAAGCTTTCTTT. Amino acid sequence: CSAKDSTEAFF.

The chain has TRBV12-3 or TRBV12-4 and TRBJ2-7, with D tentatively TRBD1 (5 bases). Trimming cost V 3 bases and J 2 bases, with 11 bases left between them. The CDR3 runs to 14 residues. For the CDR3, the DNA is TGTGCCAGCAGTTTTCTGGCAGGGCCCTACGAGCAGTACTTC. Protein product: CASSFLAGPYEQYF.